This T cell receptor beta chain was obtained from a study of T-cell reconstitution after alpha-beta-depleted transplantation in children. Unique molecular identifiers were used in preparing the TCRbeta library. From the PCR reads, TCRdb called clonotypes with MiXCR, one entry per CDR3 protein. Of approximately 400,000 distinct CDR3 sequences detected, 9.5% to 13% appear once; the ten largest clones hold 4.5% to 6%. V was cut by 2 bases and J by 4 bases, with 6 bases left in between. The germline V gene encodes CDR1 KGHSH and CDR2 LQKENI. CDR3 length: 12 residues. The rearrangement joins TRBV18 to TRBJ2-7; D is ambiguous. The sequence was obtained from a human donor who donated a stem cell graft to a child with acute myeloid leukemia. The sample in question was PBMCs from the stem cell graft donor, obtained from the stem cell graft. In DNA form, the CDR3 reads TGTGCCAGCTCACCAAACGATTACGAGCAGTACGTC. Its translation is CASSPNDYEQYV.